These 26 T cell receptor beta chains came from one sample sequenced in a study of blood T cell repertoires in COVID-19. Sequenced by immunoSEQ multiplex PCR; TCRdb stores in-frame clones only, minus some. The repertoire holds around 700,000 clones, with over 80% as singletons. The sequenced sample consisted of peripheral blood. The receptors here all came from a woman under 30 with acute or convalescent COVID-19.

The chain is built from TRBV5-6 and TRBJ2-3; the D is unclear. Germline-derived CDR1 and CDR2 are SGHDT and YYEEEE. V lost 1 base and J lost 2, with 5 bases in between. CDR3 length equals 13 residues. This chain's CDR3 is CASSLTDTDTQYF. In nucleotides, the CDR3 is TGTGCCAGCAGCTTGACAGACACAGATACGCAGTATTTT.

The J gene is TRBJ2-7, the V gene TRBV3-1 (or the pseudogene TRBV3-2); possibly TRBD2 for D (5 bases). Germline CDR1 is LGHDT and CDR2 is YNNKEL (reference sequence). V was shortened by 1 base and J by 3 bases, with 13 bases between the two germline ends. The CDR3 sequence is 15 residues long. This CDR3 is CASSQAHRTYYEQYF. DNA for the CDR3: TGTGCCAGCAGCCAAGCGCACCGGACTTACTACGAGCAGTACTTC.

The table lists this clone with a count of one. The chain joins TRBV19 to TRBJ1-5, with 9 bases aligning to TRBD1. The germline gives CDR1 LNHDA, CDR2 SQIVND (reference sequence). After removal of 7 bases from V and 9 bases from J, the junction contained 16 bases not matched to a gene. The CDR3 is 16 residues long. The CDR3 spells CASTFKTGQGRWPQHF. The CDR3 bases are TGTGCCAGTACATTTAAAACGGGACAGGGAAGGTGGCCCCAGCATTTT.

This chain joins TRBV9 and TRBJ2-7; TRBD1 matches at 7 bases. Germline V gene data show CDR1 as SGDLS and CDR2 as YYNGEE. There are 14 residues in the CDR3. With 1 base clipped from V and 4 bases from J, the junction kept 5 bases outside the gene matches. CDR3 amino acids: CASSVRGGGYEQYF. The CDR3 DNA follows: TGTGCCAGCAGCGTAAGAGGGGGCGGATACGAGCAGTACTTC.

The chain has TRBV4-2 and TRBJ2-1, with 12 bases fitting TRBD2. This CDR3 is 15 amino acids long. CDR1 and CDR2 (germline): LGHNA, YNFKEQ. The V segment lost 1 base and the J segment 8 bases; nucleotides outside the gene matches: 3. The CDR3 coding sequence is TGTGCCAGCAGCCAAGCTAGCGGGGGGGCCCATGAGCAGTTCTTC. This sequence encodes CASSQASGGAHEQFF.

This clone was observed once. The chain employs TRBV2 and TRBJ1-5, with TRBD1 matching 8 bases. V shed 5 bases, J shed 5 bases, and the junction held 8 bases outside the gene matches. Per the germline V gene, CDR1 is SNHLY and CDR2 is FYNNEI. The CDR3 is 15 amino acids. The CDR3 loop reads CASSFLGQGDQPQHF. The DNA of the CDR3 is TGTGCCAGCAGTTTCCTTGGACAGGGTGATCAGCCCCAGCATTTT. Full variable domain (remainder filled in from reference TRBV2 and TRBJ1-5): EPEVTQTPSHQVTQMGQEVILRCVPISNHLYFYWYRQILGQKVEFLVSFYNNEISEKSEIFDDQFSVERPDGSNFTLKIRSTKLEDSAMYFCASSFLGQGDQPQHFGDGTRLSIL.

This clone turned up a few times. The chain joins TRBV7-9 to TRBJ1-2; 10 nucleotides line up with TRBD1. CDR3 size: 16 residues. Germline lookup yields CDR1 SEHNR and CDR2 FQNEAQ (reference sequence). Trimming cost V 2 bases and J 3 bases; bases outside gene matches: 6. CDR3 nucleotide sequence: TGTGCCAGCAGCTTACGACCGGGACAGGGGTACTATGGCTACACCTTC. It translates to CASSLRPGQGYYGYTF.

CDR3 region: CASSPGTLGNSPLHF. The CDR3 region has the DNA TGCGCCAGCAGCCCGGGGACACTGGGGAATTCACCCCTCCACTTT. V gene TRBV5-1 combines with J gene TRBJ1-6, with D tentatively TRBD1 (6 bases). Germline V CDR1 and CDR2: SGHRS, YFSETQ. The CDR3 loop spans 15 amino acids. Trimming pared 4 bases from V and 7 bases from J, leaving 15 bases between.

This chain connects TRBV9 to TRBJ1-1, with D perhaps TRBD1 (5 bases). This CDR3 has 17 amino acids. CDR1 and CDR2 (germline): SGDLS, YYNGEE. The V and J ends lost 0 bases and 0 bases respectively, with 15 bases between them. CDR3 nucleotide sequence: TGTGCCAGCAGCGTAGAATCGGGGGAGGACTTGAACACTGAAGCTTTCTTT. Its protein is CASSVESGEDLNTEAFF.

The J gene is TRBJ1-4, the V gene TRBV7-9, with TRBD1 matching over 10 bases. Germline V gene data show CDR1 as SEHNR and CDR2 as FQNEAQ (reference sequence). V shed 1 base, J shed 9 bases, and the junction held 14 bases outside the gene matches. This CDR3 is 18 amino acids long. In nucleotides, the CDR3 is TGTGCCAGCAGCTTAGTTTGGGACAGGGGAGGATCAAAGAAAAAACTGTTTTTT. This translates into CASSLVWDRGGSKKKLFF. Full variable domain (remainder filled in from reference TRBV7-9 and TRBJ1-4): DTGVSQNPRHKITKRGQNVTFRCDPISEHNRLYWYRQTLGQGPEFLTYFQNEAQLEKSRLLSDRFSAERPKGSFSTLEIQRTEQGDSAMYLCASSLVWDRGGSKKKLFFGSGTQLSVL.

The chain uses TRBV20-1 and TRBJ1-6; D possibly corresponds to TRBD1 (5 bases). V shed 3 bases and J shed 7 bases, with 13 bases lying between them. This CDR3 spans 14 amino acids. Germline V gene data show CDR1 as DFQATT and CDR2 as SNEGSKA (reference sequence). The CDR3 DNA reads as TGCAGTGCTAGTTACGGGGCGGGGAATTCACCCCTCCACTTT. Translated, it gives CSASYGAGNSPLHF.

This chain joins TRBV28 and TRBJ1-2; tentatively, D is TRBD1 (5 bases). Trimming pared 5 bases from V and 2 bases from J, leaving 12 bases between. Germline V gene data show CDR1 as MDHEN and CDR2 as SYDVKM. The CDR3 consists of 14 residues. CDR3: CASSAHQGNYGYTF. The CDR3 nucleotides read TGTGCCAGCAGTGCCCATCAGGGCAACTATGGCTACACCTTC.

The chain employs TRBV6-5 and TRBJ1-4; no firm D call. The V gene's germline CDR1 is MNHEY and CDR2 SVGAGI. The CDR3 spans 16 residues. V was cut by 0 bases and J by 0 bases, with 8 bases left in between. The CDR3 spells CASSYSPTPTNEKLFF. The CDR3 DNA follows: TGTGCCAGCAGTTACTCCCCTACCCCAACTAATGAAAAACTGTTTTTT.

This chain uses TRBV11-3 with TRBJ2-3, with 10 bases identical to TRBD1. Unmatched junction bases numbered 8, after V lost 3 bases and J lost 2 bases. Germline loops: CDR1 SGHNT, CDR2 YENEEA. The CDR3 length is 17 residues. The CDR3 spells CASSLSRGQGNTDTQYF. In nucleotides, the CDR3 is TGTGCCAGCAGCTTGTCCCGGGGACAGGGGAACACAGATACGCAGTATTTT.

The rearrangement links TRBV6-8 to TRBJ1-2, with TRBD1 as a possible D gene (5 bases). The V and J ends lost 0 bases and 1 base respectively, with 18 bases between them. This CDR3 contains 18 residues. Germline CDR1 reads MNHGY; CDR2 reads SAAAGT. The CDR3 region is CASSYSKQQVKSNYGYTF. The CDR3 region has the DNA TGTGCCAGCAGTTACTCGAAGCAACAGGTGAAAAGTAACTATGGCTACACCTTC.

CDR3 sequence: CASSIPQGQAFF. The CDR3 DNA reads as TGTGCCAGCAGCATACCTCAGGGTCAAGCTTTCTTT. This sequence joins TRBV9 and TRBJ1-1, with a tentative D call TRBD1 (5 bases). V lost 4 bases to trimming and J lost 9 bases, with 13 bases between them. Germline V gene data show CDR1 as SGDLS and CDR2 as YYNGEE. This CDR3 contains 12 residues.

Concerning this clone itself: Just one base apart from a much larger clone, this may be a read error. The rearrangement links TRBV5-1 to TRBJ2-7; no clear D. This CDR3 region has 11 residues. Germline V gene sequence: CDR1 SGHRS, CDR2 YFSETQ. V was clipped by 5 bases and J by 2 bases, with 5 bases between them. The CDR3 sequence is CASSHAYEQYF. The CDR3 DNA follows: TGCGCCAGCAGTCATGCCTACGAGCAGTACTTC.

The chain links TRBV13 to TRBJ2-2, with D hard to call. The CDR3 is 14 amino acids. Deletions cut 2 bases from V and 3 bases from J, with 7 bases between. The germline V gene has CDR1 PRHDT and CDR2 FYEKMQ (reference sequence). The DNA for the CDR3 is TGTGCCAGCAGCTTACCGGGTGACACCGGGGAGCTGTTTTTT. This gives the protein CASSLPGDTGELFF.

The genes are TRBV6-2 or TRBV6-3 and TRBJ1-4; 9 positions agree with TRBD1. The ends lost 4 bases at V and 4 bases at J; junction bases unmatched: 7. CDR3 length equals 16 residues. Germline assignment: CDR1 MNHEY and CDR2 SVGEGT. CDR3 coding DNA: TGTGCCAGCAGTTCGGGACAGGGAGGATTTAATGAAAAACTGTTTTTT. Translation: CASSSGQGGFNEKLFF.

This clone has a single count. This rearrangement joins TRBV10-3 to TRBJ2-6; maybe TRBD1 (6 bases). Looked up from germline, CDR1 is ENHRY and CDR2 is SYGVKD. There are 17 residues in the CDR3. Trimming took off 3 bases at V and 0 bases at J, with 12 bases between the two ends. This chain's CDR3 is CAISESGDPSGANVLTF. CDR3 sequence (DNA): TGTGCCATCAGTGAATCAGGGGATCCCTCTGGGGCCAACGTCCTGACTTTC.

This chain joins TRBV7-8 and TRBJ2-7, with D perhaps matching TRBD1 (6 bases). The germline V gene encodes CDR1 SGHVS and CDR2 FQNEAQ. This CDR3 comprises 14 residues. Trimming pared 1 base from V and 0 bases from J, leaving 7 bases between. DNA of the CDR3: TGTGCCAGCAGCTTAGACAGGGCCTCCTACGAGCAGTACTTC. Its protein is CASSLDRASYEQYF.

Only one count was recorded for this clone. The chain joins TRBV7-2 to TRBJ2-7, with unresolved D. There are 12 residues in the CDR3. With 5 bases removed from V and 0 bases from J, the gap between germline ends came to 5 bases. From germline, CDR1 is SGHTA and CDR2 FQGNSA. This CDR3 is CASSRASYEQYF. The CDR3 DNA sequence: TGTGCCAGCAGCCGAGCCTCCTACGAGCAGTACTTC.

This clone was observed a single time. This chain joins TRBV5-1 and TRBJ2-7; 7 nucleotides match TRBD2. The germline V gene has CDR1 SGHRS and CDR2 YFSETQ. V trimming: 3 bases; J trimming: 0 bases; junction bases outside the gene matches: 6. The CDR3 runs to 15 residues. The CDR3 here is CASSSLGGFSYEQYF. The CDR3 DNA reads TGCGCCAGCAGCTCGTTGGGGGGGTTCTCCTACGAGCAGTACTTC.

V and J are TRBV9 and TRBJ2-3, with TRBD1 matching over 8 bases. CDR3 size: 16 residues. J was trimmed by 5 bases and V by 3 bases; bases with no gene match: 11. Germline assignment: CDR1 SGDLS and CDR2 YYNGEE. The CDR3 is CASSAPTGALGDTQYF. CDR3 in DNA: TGTGCCAGCAGCGCCCCGACAGGGGCGCTGGGAGATACGCAGTATTTT.

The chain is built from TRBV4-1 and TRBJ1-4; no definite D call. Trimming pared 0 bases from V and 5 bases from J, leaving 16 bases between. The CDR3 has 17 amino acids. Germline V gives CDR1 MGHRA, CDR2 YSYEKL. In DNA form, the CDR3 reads TGCGCCAGCAGCCAAGATATCCCTGCGGCAGCAAATGAAAAACTGTTTTTT. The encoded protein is CASSQDIPAAANEKLFF.

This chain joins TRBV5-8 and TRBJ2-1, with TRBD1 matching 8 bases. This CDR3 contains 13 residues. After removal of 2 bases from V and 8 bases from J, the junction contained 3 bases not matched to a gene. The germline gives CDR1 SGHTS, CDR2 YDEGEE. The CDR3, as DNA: TGTGCCAGCAGCTTCGGACAGGGCGATGAGCAGTTCTTC. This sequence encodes CASSFGQGDEQFF.